This record covers a single T cell receptor (beta chain). The target antigen is unknown. This CDR3 spans 13 amino acids. The germline gives CDR1 KGHSH, CDR2 LQKENI. V was pared by 0 bases and J by 4 bases, with 3 bases between. This sample was taken from a study of T-cell reconstitution after alpha-beta-depleted transplantation in children. Regarding the study as a whole: Several hundred rapidly expanded clones from non-depleted graft cells reportedly supplied alpha-beta T cells about two months post-transplant. T cells produced anew were the main source of T-cell counts and diversity one year after transplant.

TCRbeta library construction was performed incorporating unique molecular identifiers. TCRdb used MiXCR to reprocess the PCR reads, holding one entry per CDR3 protein. The table includes about 200,000 distinct CDR3 sequences, approximately 8.4% detected once. This sequence joins TRBV18 and TRBJ2-2; D gene uncertain. The sequence was obtained from a male patient between 2 and 15 years old who had a stem cell transplant for acute myeloid leukemia, so the T cells may come from the graft donor. The sample in question was PBMCs, mostly from graft donor cells, obtained 360 days after TCRalphabeta/CD19-depleted stem cell transplant. The CDR3 spells CASSPPSTGELFF. The CDR3 nucleotides are TGTGCCAGCTCACCACCGTCCACCGGGGAGCTGTTTTTT.